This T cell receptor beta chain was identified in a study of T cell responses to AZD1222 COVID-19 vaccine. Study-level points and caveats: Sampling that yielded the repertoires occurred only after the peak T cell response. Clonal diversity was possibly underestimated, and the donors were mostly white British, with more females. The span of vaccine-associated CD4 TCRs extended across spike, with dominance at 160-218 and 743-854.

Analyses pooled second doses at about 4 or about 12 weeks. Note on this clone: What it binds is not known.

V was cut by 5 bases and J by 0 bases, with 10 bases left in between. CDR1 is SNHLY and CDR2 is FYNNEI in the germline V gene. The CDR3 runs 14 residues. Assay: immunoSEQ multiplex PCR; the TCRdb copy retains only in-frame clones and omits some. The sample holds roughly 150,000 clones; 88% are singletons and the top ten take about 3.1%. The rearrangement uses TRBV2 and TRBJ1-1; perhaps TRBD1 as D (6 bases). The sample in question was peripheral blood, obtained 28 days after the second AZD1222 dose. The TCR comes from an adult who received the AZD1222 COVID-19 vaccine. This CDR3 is CASSTGTMNTEAFF. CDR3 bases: TGTGCCAGCAGTACCGGGACAATGAACACTGAAGCTTTCTTT.